This T cell receptor (beta chain) emerged from a study of cytomegalovirus exposure and HLA in healthy donors. The PCR used 60 Vbeta and 13 Jbeta primers. The method was immunoSEQ multiplex PCR; TCRdb's version includes in-frame clones alone and lacks a portion of them. The table has 93,000 or so clones, around three quarters seen once. CDR1 is MNHNS and CDR2 is SASEGT in the germline V gene. Trimming at V came to 6 bases and at J to 8 bases, leaving 12 bases not matched to a gene. This CDR3 has 14 amino acids. Study results and limitations: Likely technical artifact: a cluster of highly shared sequence variants. A later analysis reportedly found that, within productive TCRs, an Asian-associated ancestry cluster had fewer N-insertions than the mean observed across the roughly 630 donors. Later analysis suggested most CMV-associated TCR beta chains were HLA-restricted. A later analysis reported that several of the most significant clusters appeared to be linked to common viral pathogens, among them Epstein-Barr virus.

Concerning this clone itself: Its antigen remains unknown.

The receptor was derived from a woman between 18 and 29 years old in good health and CMV-seropositive. The material sequenced was PBMCs. V usage is TRBV6-1 and J usage is TRBJ1-2; 7 nucleotides agree with TRBD1. CDR3 nucleotide sequence: TGTGCCAGCAGCGTAGACAGGGCTCTCGACGGCTACACCTTC. This translates into CASSVDRALDGYTF.